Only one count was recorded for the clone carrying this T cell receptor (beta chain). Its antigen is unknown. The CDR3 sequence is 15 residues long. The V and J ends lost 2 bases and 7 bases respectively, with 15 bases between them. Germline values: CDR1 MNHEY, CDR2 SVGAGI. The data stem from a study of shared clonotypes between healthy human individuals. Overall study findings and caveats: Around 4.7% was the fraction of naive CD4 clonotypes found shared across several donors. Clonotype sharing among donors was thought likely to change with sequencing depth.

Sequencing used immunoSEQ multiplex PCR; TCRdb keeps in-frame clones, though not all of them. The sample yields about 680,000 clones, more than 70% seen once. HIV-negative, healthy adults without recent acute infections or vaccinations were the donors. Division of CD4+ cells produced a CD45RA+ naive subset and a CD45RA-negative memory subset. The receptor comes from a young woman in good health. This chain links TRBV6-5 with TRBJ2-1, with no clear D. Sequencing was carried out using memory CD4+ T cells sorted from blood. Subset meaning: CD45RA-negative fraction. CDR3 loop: CASSYGPPHSNEQFF. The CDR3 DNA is TGTGCCAGCAGTTACGGGCCGCCCCATAGTAATGAGCAGTTCTTC.